The clone carrying this T cell receptor (beta chain) was counted only a few times. Germline V gene lookup returns CDR1 SGHAT and CDR2 FQNNGV. The V and J ends lost 2 bases and 2 bases, in that order; junction bases with no gene match: 1. The CDR3 is 15 amino acids. TCRdb analysed the 5' RACE reads with MiXCR anew, one entry per CDR3 protein. The sample lists roughly 90,000 distinct CDR3 sequences, 14% occurring once. The source of the sample is a study of early T cells in non-severe SARS-CoV-2 infection. The chain employs TRBV11-2 and TRBJ2-3; 10 nucleotides line up with TRBD2. Material for sequencing was whole blood. The TCR was taken from an adult who was a healthcare worker with PCR-confirmed SARS-CoV-2 infection or an uninfected control (not recorded which). CDR3 coding DNA: TGTGCCAGCAGCTTACTAGCGGGGGTCACAGATACGCAGTATTTT. This codes for CASSLLAGVTDTQYF. Together with reference TRBV11-2 and TRBJ2-3, the CDR3 gives the full variable domain: EAGVAQSPRYKIIEKRQSVAFWCNPISGHATLYWYQQILGQGPKLLIQFQNNGVVDDSQLPKDRFSAERLKGVDSTLKIQPAKLEDSAVYLCASSLLAGVTDTQYFGPGTRLTVL.